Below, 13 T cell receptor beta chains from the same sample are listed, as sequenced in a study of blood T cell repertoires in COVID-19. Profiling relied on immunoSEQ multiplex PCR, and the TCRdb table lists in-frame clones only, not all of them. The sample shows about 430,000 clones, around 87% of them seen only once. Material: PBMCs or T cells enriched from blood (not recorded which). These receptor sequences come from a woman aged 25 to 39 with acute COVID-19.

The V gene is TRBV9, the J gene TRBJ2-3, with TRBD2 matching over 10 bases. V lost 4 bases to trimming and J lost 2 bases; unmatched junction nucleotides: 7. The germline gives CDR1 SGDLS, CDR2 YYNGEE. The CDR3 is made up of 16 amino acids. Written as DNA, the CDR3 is TGTGCCAGCAGCTTACGTAGCGGGGGGAACACAGATACGCAGTATTTT. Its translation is CASSLRSGGNTDTQYF.

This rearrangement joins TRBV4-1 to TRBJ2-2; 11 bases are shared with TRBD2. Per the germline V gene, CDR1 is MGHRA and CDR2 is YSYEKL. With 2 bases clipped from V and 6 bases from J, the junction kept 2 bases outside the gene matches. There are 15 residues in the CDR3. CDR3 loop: CASSQHSGGAGELFF. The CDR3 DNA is TGCGCCAGCAGCCAACATAGCGGGGGGGCCGGGGAGCTGTTTTTT.

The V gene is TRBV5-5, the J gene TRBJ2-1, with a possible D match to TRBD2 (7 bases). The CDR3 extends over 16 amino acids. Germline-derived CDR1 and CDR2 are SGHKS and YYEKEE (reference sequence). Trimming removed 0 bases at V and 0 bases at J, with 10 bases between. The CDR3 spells CASSLGGGNSYNEQFF. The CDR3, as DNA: TGTGCCAGCAGCTTGGGCGGGGGCAACTCCTACAATGAGCAGTTCTTC.

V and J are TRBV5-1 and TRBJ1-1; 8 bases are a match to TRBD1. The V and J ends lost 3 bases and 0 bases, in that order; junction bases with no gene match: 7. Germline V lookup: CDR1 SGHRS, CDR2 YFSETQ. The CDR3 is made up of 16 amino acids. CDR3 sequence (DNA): TGCGCCAGCAGCTGGACAGGACAGGGCCTGAACACTGAAGCTTTCTTT. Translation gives CASSWTGQGLNTEAFF.

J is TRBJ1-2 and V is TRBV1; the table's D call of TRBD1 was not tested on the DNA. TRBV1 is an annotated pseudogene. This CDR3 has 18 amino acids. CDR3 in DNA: TGCACCAGCAGCCAAGGTATTGTTTCCCCTACAGGGTCCTATGGCTACACCTTC. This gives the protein CTSSQGIVSPTGSYGYTF.

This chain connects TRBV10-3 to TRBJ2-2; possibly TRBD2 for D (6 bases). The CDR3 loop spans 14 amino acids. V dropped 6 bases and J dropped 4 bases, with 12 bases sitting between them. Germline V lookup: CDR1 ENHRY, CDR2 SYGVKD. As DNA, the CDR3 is TGTGCCATCAGGGAACTAGCAATCACCGGGGAGCTGTTTTTT. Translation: CAIRELAITGELFF.

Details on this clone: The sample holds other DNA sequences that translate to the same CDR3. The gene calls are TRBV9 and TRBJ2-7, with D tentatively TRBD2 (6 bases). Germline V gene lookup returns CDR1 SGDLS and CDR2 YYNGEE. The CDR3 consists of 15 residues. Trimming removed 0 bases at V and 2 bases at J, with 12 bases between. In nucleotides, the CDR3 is TGTGCCAGCAGCGTAGGGGGCGGGGTGGCCTACGAGCAGTACTTC. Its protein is CASSVGGGVAYEQYF.

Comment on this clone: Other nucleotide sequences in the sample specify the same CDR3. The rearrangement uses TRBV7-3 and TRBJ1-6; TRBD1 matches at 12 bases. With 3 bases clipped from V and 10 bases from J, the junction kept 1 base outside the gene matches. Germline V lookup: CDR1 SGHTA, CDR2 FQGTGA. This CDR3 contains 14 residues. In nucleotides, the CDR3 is TGTGCCAGCAGCTTGGGGACAGGGGGCTCACCCCTCCACTTT. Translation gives CASSLGTGGSPLHF. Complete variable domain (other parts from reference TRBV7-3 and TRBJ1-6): GAGVSQTPSNKVTEKGKYVELRCDPISGHTALYWYRQSLGQGPEFLIYFQGTGAADDSGLPNDRFFAVRPEGSVSTLKIQRTERGDSAVYLCASSLGTGGSPLHFGNGTRLTVT.

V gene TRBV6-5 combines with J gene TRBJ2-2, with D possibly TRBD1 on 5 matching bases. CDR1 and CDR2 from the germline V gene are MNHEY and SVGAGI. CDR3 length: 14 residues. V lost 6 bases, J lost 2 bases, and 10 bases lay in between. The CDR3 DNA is TGTGCCAGCAGCCTACAGGTCAACACCGGGGAGCTGTTTTTT. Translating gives CASSLQVNTGELFF.

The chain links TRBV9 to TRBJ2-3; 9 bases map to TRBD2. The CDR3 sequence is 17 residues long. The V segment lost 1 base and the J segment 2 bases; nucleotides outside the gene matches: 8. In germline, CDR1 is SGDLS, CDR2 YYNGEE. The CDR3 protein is CASSVTPSGKHTDTQYF. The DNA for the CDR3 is TGTGCCAGCAGCGTAACGCCTAGCGGGAAGCACACAGATACGCAGTATTTT.

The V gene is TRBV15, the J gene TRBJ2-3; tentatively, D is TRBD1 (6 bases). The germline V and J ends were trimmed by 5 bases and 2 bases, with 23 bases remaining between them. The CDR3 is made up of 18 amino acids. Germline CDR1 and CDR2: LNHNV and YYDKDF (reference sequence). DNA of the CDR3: TGTGCCACCAGCGGGCTCCGAACCCCACAGGGCAACACAGATACGCAGTATTTT. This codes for CATSGLRTPQGNTDTQYF.

CDR3 residues: CASNAKSLGWTEQYF. Written as DNA, the CDR3 is TGTGCCAGCAACGCCAAGTCCCTGGGATGGACAGAGCAGTACTTC. The rearrangement links TRBV6-5 to TRBJ2-7; weak D call: TRBD1 (5 bases). V was trimmed by 7 bases and J by 7 bases, leaving 23 bases between them. CDR1 and CDR2 (germline): MNHEY, SVGAGI. The CDR3 extends over 15 amino acids.

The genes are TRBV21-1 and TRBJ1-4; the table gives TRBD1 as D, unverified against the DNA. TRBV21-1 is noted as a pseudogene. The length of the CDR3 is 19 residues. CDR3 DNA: TGTGCCAGCAGCAAAGAAGAATGGGGGACACAAGGAACTAATGAAAAACTGTTTTTT. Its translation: CASSKEEWGTQGTNEKLFF.